This T cell receptor (beta chain) stems from a study of cytomegalovirus exposure and HLA in healthy donors. Remarks on this clone: The junction departs from germline at one end; a sequencing error may be responsible.

CDR3 length equals 16 residues. The germline V gene encodes CDR1 SGHTA and CDR2 FQGTGA. A multiplex PCR was run with 60 Vbeta primers and 13 Jbeta primers. Produced via immunoSEQ multiplex PCR; TCRdb's table is partial and in-frame only. The table includes approximately 220,000 clones, over 75% detected once. This chain links TRBV7-3 with TRBJ1-4; 7 positions match TRBD1. The sequencing sample was made of PBMCs. This clonotype was sampled from a girl aged 2 to 10 in good health and CMV-seronegative. Here the CDR3 reads CASTLTRDRYNEKLFF. For the CDR3, the DNA is TGTGCCAGCACCTTAACCCGGGACAGATATAATGAAAAACTGTTTTTT.